Listed below are T cell receptor beta chains from one sample, sequenced in a study of tumor-infiltrating lymphocytes in primary liver carcinoma. TCRdb used MiXCR to reprocess the multiplex PCR reads, holding one entry per CDR3 protein. The sample has 300,000 to 400,000 distinct CDR3 sequences, almost 65% seen once. Specimen: peripheral blood. The receptors were gathered from a man aged 40-55 years with primary liver carcinoma and hepatitis B virus infection. The CDR3 runs from the conserved cysteine through the conserved F or W. Each record gives: V gene, clone size, CDR3 length, D gene, J gene, CDR3 protein, CDR3 DNA. D genes are given only for firm matches. Clone size, where shown, is once, few, many, or a class for clones that have expanded.

TRBV12-3/TRBV12-4	many	13	NA	TRBJ2-5	CASTPDGQETQYF	TGTGCCAGCACCCCAGACGGACAAGAGACCCAGTACTTC
TRBV11-2	NA	16	NA	TRBJ2-1	CASSLDVTGAQVEQFF	TGTGCCAGCAGCTTAGATGTGACGGGCGCTCAGGTTGAGCAGTTCTTC
TRBV5-1	few	18	TRBD2	TRBJ2-5	CASSLWTSGSYFRETQYF	TGCGCCAGCAGCTTGTGGACTAGCGGGAGTTATTTTCGAGAGACCCAGTACTTC
TRBV4-1	once	15	NA	TRBJ1-2	CASSQVGGNDYGYTF	TGCGCCAGCAGCCAAGTGGGGGGCAATGACTATGGCTACACCTTC
TRBV6-1	NA	14	TRBD1	TRBJ1-1	CVSRRTGTNTEAFF	TGTGTCAGCAGACGGACAGGGACTAATACTGAAGCTTTCTTT
TRBV6-5	NA	11	NA	TRBJ2-7	CASSPRPSINF	TGTGCCAGCAGCCCACGGCCCTCAATTAACTTC
TRBV30	once	13	NA	TRBJ1-5	CAWSAGRDQPQHF	TGTGCCTGGAGTGCGGGGCGGGATCAGCCCCAGCATTTT
TRBV10-3	NA	13	TRBD2	TRBJ2-5	CVIWVAGQETQYF	TGTGTCATCTGGGTAGCGGGACAAGAGACCCAGTACTTC
TRBV6-1	NA	14	TRBD2	TRBJ2-3	CASSEPGGGDTQYF	TGTGCCAGCAGTGAACCCGGCGGGGGGGATACGCAGTATTTT
TRBV11-2	NA	16	NA	TRBJ2-7	CASNPKWIFGYYEQYF	TGTGCCAGCAACCCTAAATGGATCTTTGGCTACTACGAGCAGTACTTC
TRBV5-5	NA	14	NA	TRBJ2-7	CASSLAGKAYDQYF	TGTGCCAGCAGCTTGGCAGGGAAGGCCTACGATCAGTACTTC
TRBV5-7	NA	11	NA	TRBJ2-7	CASRANYEQYF	TGTGCCAGCAGGGCAAACTACGAGCAGTACTTC
TRBV15	NA	14	NA	TRBJ2-5	CAASTRPLDETQYF	TGTGCCGCCAGCACCCGCCCCCTGGACGAGACCCAGTACTTC
TRBV6-7	many	15	NA	TRBJ1-5	CASSYKDNSNQPQHF	TGTGCCAGCAGTTATAAGGACAATAGCAATCAGCCCCAGCATTTT
TRBV5-4	once	15	NA	TRBJ2-1	CAISPGTGNYNEQFF	TGTGCCATCAGCCCCGGGACTGGAAATTACAATGAGCAGTTCTTC
TRBV6-1	NA	12	NA	TRBJ2-7	CASSDRTYGQYF	TGTGCCAGTTCCGACAGAACATACGGGCAGTACTTC